This T cell receptor (beta chain) was recorded in a study of OX40 agonist ivuxolimab in advanced cancers. Background on the study: Patients treated during dose escalation were battling hepatocellular carcinoma, melanoma, renal cell or head and neck cancer.

With 0 bases clipped from V and 7 bases from J, the junction kept 4 bases outside the gene matches. Germline lookup yields CDR1 MGHRA and CDR2 YSYEKL. The CDR3 consists of 15 residues. Clones were sequenced by immunoSEQ multiplex PCR, and TCRdb holds only the in-frame ones, with some missing. This table has over 55,000 clones, around 94% appearing once. The specimen was CD4+ or CD8+ T cells sorted from blood, collected in a trial of the OX40 agonist ivuxolimab. The sequence came from an adult with an advanced solid tumor such as melanoma, head and neck, liver or kidney cancer. The rearrangement uses TRBV4-1 and TRBJ2-1; the match to TRBD1 covers 9 bases. CDR3: CASSQEGTGRNEQFF. In nucleotides, the CDR3 is TGCGCCAGCAGCCAAGAGGGGACAGGGCGAAATGAGCAGTTCTTC.